This record concerns one TCR beta chain sequence. With V trimmed by 4 bases and J by 6 bases, 17 bases remained unmatched. The germline CDR1 and CDR2 sequences are SEHNR and FQNEAQ (reference sequence). The CDR3 runs 17 residues. Assay used: immunoSEQ multiplex PCR; TCRdb lists only in-frame clones, some missing. The repertoire holds tens of thousands of clones, with about 80% as singletons. This entry comes from a study of OX40 agonist ivuxolimab in advanced cancers. The clonotype was recovered from an adult with an advanced solid tumor such as melanoma, head and neck, liver or kidney cancer. Material: CD4+ or CD8+ T cells sorted from blood, obtained in a trial of the OX40 agonist ivuxolimab. The chain joins TRBV7-9 to TRBJ1-2, with 7 bases fitting TRBD1. In DNA, the CDR3 is TGTGCCAGCAGCTCCAGGACAGGTTGGGCTTCCCTTGATGGCTACACCTTC. Translating gives CASSSRTGWASLDGYTF.